This T cell receptor (beta chain) was profiled in a study of T cell responses to AZD1222 COVID-19 vaccine. Whole-study results and caveats: The donor group comprised mostly white British people and more females; the analysis possibly underestimated clonal diversity.

In the case of this clone: Its specificity is unknown.

The protocol was immunoSEQ multiplex PCR, while the TCRdb copy is restricted to in-frame clones and leaves out a portion. The sample includes about 140,000 clones, 85% to 95% of them seen just once. Per the germline V gene, CDR1 is MNHEY and CDR2 is SVGAGI. The CDR3 spans 14 residues. Germline trimming cut 7 bases from V and 8 bases from J; bases unmatched to any gene: 10. The clonotype originates from an adult in good health. This specimen consisted of peripheral blood, obtained on day 0 of MenACWY control vaccination. The V gene is TRBV6-5, the J gene TRBJ1-1; the match to TRBD1 covers 10 bases. As DNA, the CDR3 is TGTGCCAGCACCCTAATCAGGGGACAGGGGGAAGCTTTCTTT. The encoded protein is CASTLIRGQGEAFF.